A single T cell receptor (beta chain) is shown here with its context. Its matching antigen is unknown. V lost 1 base to trimming and J lost 2 bases; unmatched junction nucleotides: 10. The germline gives CDR1 LNHDA, CDR2 SQIVND (reference sequence). This CDR3 has 17 residues. Both 60 Vbeta primers and 13 Jbeta primers went into the PCR. Assay used: immunoSEQ multiplex PCR; TCRdb lists only in-frame clones, some missing. The sample carries about 62,000 clones, roughly 75% recorded once. The sample belongs to a study of cytomegalovirus exposure and HLA in healthy donors. Findings and caveats of the study: Prior analysis indicated that the majority of TCR beta V segments exhibited productivity approximately 90% or approximately 30% of the time.

The chain is built from TRBV19 and TRBJ2-7; 8 nucleotides match TRBD1. The clonotype originates from a woman aged 30 to 39 in good health and CMV-seronegative. Sequencing used PBMCs. DNA of the CDR3: TGTGCCAGTAGTATAGGACCTCCCGGACAGGGACCCTACGAGCAGTACTTC. It translates to CASSIGPPGQGPYEQYF.